This is a list of T cell receptor beta chains from one sample in a study of shared clonotypes between healthy human individuals. Profiled with immunoSEQ multiplex PCR; TCRdb holds only in-frame clones, not every one. The repertoire has millions of clones, roughly 95% of them found once; the top ten carry about 1.1%. The specimen was naive CD8+ T cells sorted from blood. The receptors were sampled from a man between 18 and 29 years old in good health. The CDR3 runs from the conserved cysteine through the conserved F or W. A D gene is named only where the DNA matches it firmly. Size tells how often a clone was seen (once, few, many) or the class of an expanded clone, and some rows leave it out.

d_gene: TRBD2; v_gene: TRBV11-2; abundance: .; j_gene: TRBJ2-2; CDR3aa: CASSLEWLAGDTGELFF; CDR3nt: TGTGCCAGCAGCTTAGAGTGGCTAGCGGGTGACACCGGGGAGCTGTTTTTT
d_gene: .; v_gene: TRBV28; abundance: .; j_gene: TRBJ2-7; CDR3aa: CASSFFSVHEQYF; CDR3nt: TGTGCCAGCAGTTTCTTTTCCGTCCACGAGCAGTACTTC
d_gene: TRBD2; v_gene: TRBV2; abundance: .; j_gene: TRBJ2-2; CDR3aa: CASRAGTTNTGELFF; CDR3nt: TGTGCCAGCAGAGCCGGGACTACTAACACCGGGGAGCTGTTTTTT
d_gene: .; v_gene: TRBV2; abundance: .; j_gene: TRBJ2-2; CDR3aa: CASIPWLANTGELFF; CDR3nt: TGTGCCAGCATTCCGTGGTTGGCGAACACCGGGGAGCTGTTTTTT
d_gene: .; v_gene: TRBV10-3; abundance: .; j_gene: TRBJ2-1; CDR3aa: CAISAENEQFF; CDR3nt: TGTGCCATCAGTGCCGAGAATGAGCAGTTCTTC
d_gene: .; v_gene: TRBV7-9; abundance: few; j_gene: TRBJ2-5; CDR3aa: CASSFGETQYF; CDR3nt: TGTGCCAGCAGCTTCGGAGAGACCCAGTACTTC
d_gene: TRBD1; v_gene: TRBV7-9; abundance: .; j_gene: TRBJ2-7; CDR3aa: CASSSGQGSSYEQYF; CDR3nt: TGTGCCAGCAGCTCGGGACAGGGCAGTTCCTACGAGCAGTACTTC
d_gene: TRBD2; v_gene: TRBV9; abundance: .; j_gene: TRBJ2-5; CDR3aa: CASSVGLAGVGETQYF; CDR3nt: TGTGCCAGCAGCGTGGGACTAGCGGGAGTGGGAGAGACCCAGTACTTC
d_gene: .; v_gene: TRBV4-1; abundance: .; j_gene: TRBJ1-4; CDR3aa: CASSHLEKLFF; CDR3nt: TGCGCCAGCAGCCACCTTGAAAAACTGTTTTTT
d_gene: .; v_gene: TRBV6-5; abundance: .; j_gene: TRBJ2-7; CDR3aa: CASSYSMGEADYEQYF; CDR3nt: TGTGCCAGCAGTTACTCGATGGGAGAGGCCGACTACGAGCAGTACTTC
d_gene: .; v_gene: TRBV7-9; abundance: .; j_gene: TRBJ1-4; CDR3aa: CASSSVGSNEKLFF; CDR3nt: TGTGCCAGCAGCTCTGTGGGGTCCAATGAAAAACTGTTTTTT
d_gene: TRBD2; v_gene: TRBV5-1; abundance: .; j_gene: TRBJ2-5; CDR3aa: CASSISSGGARETQYF; CDR3nt: TGCGCCAGCAGCATCTCTAGCGGGGGGGCCAGAGAGACCCAGTACTTC
d_gene: .; v_gene: TRBV4-1; abundance: once; j_gene: TRBJ1-1; CDR3aa: CASSQGHTNTEAFF; CDR3nt: TGCGCCAGCAGCCAGGGTCACACGAACACTGAAGCTTTCTTT
d_gene: .; v_gene: TRBV5-6; abundance: .; j_gene: TRBJ1-2; CDR3aa: CASSFLYPGTVGYTF; CDR3nt: TGTGCCAGCAGCTTCCTGTACCCAGGGACGGTCGGCTACACCTTC
d_gene: .; v_gene: TRBV19; abundance: .; j_gene: TRBJ2-4; CDR3aa: CASSMGQIQYF; CDR3nt: TGTGCCAGTAGTATGGGTCAAATTCAGTACTTC
d_gene: TRBD1; v_gene: TRBV28; abundance: .; j_gene: TRBJ1-5; CDR3aa: CASSGTGLQPQHF; CDR3nt: TGTGCCAGCAGTGGGACAGGGTTGCAGCCCCAGCATTTT
d_gene: TRBD1; v_gene: TRBV7-9; abundance: .; j_gene: TRBJ1-1; CDR3aa: CASSSEQGSTEAFF; CDR3nt: TGTGCCAGCAGCTCTGAACAGGGGAGCACTGAAGCTTTCTTT
d_gene: .; v_gene: TRBV7-9; abundance: .; j_gene: TRBJ2-7; CDR3aa: CASSPIYEQYF; CDR3nt: TGTGCCAGCAGCCCCATCTACGAGCAGTACTTC
d_gene: .; v_gene: TRBV19; abundance: .; j_gene: TRBJ2-7; CDR3aa: CASSWGTYPYEQYF; CDR3nt: TGTGCCAGTAGTTGGGGGACCTATCCCTACGAGCAGTACTTC
d_gene: .; v_gene: TRBV6-1; abundance: .; j_gene: TRBJ1-1; CDR3aa: CASSELPTGFAFF; CDR3nt: TGTGCCAGCAGTGAGCTACCTACTGGGTTTGCTTTCTTT
d_gene: TRBD1; v_gene: TRBV4-3; abundance: .; j_gene: TRBJ2-5; CDR3aa: CASSQDTGDGLPQYF; CDR3nt: TGCGCCAGCAGCCAGGATACAGGGGACGGCTTGCCCCAGTACTTC
d_gene: TRBD1; v_gene: TRBV10-3; abundance: .; j_gene: TRBJ2-3; CDR3aa: CAIDPGTGDADTQYF; CDR3nt: TGTGCCATCGACCCCGGGACAGGGGACGCAGATACGCAGTATTTT
d_gene: .; v_gene: TRBV2; abundance: .; j_gene: TRBJ1-1; CDR3aa: CASRGRVNTEAFF; CDR3nt: TGTGCCAGCAGGGGCAGAGTGAACACTGAAGCTTTCTTT
d_gene: .; v_gene: TRBV27; abundance: .; j_gene: TRBJ2-1; CDR3aa: CASSTRAYNEQFF; CDR3nt: TGTGCCAGCAGCACCAGGGCCTACAATGAGCAGTTCTTC
d_gene: .; v_gene: TRBV10-3; abundance: .; j_gene: TRBJ1-1; CDR3aa: CATGPSTEAFF; CDR3nt: TGTGCCACCGGACCCAGCACTGAAGCTTTCTTT
d_gene: TRBD2; v_gene: TRBV14; abundance: .; j_gene: TRBJ2-4; CDR3aa: CASSQGGLAGFRNIQYF; CDR3nt: TGTGCCAGCAGCCAAGGGGGACTAGCGGGGTTTAGAAACATTCAGTACTTC
d_gene: .; v_gene: TRBV28; abundance: .; j_gene: TRBJ2-7; CDR3aa: CASSGTSYEQYF; CDR3nt: TGTGCCTCCTCCGGGACAAGTTACGAGCAGTACTTC
d_gene: .; v_gene: TRBV4-3; abundance: .; j_gene: TRBJ2-1; CDR3aa: CASSQAGTAYNEQFF; CDR3nt: TGCGCCAGCAGCCAAGCCGGGACTGCCTACAATGAGCAGTTCTTC
d_gene: .; v_gene: TRBV7-2; abundance: .; j_gene: TRBJ2-7; CDR3aa: CASSLEVSGQPYEQYF; CDR3nt: TGTGCCAGCAGCTTAGAGGTTAGCGGCCAGCCCTACGAGCAGTACTTC